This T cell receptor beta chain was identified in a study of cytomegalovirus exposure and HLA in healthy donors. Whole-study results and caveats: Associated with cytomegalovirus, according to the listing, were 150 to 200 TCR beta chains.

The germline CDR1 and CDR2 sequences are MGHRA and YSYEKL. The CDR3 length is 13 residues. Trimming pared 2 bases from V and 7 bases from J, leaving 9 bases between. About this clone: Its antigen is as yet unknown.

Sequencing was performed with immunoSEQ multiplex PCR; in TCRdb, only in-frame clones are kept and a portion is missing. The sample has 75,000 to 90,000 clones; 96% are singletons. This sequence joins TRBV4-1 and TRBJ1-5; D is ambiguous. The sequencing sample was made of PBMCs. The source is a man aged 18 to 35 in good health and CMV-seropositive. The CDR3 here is CASSQWLWQPQHF. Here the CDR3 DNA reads TGCGCCAGCAGCCAATGGCTCTGGCAGCCCCAGCATTTT.